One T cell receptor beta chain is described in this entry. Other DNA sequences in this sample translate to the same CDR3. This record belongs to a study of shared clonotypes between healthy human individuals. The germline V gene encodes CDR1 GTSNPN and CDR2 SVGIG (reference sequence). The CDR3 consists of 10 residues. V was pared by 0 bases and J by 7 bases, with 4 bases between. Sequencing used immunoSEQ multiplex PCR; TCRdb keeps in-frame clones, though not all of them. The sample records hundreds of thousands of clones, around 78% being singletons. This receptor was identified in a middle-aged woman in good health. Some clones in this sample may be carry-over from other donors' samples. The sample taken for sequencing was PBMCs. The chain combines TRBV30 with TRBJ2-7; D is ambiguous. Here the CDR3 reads CAWSVGEQYF. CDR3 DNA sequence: TGTGCCTGGAGTGTAGGAGAGCAGTACTTC.